Detailed here is one TCR beta chain. Its antigen is currently unknown. The CDR3 extends over 14 amino acids. V gave up 0 bases and J gave up 3 bases, with 8 bases separating them. The V gene's germline CDR1 is LNHNV and CDR2 YYDKDF (reference sequence). The source of the sample is a study of graft-versus-host responses after intestinal transplantation. Generated by immunoSEQ multiplex PCR, the TCRdb table keeps only in-frame clones and is missing some. The sample comprises around 77,000 clones, 94% of which are singletons, and less than 0.55% rests with the top ten. The starting material was unstimulated CD8+ T cells sorted from spleen or lymph node cells, obtained before intestinal transplant. The genes are TRBV15 and TRBJ1-2; D remains unclear. The receptor was isolated from a human donor who received an intestinal transplant. This CDR3 reads CATSREGGHYGYTF. The CDR3 bases are TGTGCCACCAGCAGAGAAGGCGGTCACTATGGCTACACCTTC.